The 26 T cell receptor beta chains listed next were all sequenced from one sample in a study of T-cell reconstitution after alpha-beta-depleted transplantation in children. Using unique molecular identifiers, the investigators prepared the TCRbeta library. In TCRdb, the PCR reads were re-called with MiXCR into one record per CDR3 protein. Here the sample spans under 300,000 distinct CDR3 sequences, around 10% being singletons. The sequencing used peripheral blood, collected 180 days after TCRalphabeta/CD19-depleted stem cell transplant. All receptors come from a male patient under 10 years old who had a stem cell transplant for chronic granulomatous disease, so the T cells may come from the graft donor.

There are many counts of this clonotype. This rearrangement joins TRBV5-1 to TRBJ2-7, with a possible D match to TRBD2 (6 bases). Germline V CDR1 and CDR2: SGHRS, YFSETQ. The V end was cut by 5 bases, the J end by 2 bases, with 20 bases between. This CDR3 comprises 16 residues. For the CDR3, the DNA is TGCGCCAGCAGACCTCGTCGGGACTCTGTAACCTACGAGCAGTACTTC. Residues: CASRPRRDSVTYEQYF.

This clonotype was seen at least ten times. This sequence joins TRBV7-2 and TRBJ1-6, with 9 positions matching TRBD1. J gave up 5 bases and V 5 bases, and 4 bases lay outside the gene matches. The germline V gene has CDR1 SGHTA and CDR2 FQGNSA. CDR3 length equals 15 residues. The DNA of the CDR3 is TGTGCCAGCAGCCCCAGGGACAGGGATAATTCACCCCTCCACTTT. Amino acid sequence: CASSPRDRDNSPLHF.

The table lists this clonotype with many counts. This chain joins TRBV15 and TRBJ1-1; no reliable D call. CDR3 length: 13 residues. V lost 0 bases and J lost 4, with 6 bases in between. Germline CDR1 and CDR2: LNHNV and YYDKDF (reference sequence). In DNA, the CDR3 is TGTGCCACCAGCAGAGAAGGTAGCACTGAAGCTTTCTTT. Amino acid sequence: CATSREGSTEAFF.

This clonotype was seen ten or more times. One end of the junction varies from germline; a read error may be responsible. This chain joins TRBV7-7 and TRBJ2-7; a weak D match, TRBD2 (5 bases). CDR3 length equals 11 residues. Per the germline V gene, CDR1 is SSHAT and CDR2 is FNYEAQ (reference sequence). This CDR3 reads CASSLRVKRYF. CDR3 nucleotides: TGTGCTAGCAGCTTGAGGGTCAAACGGTACTTC.

The sample holds many counts of this clonotype. This chain uses TRBV29-1 with TRBJ2-3; a weak D match, TRBD2 (5 bases). The CDR3 extends over 14 amino acids. The germline V gene encodes CDR1 SQVTM and CDR2 ANQGSEA. V shed 2 bases and J shed 7 bases, with 16 bases lying between them. CDR3 in DNA: TGCAGCGTTGAACAAAGGACTGACTTATATACGCAGTATTTT. It codes for CSVEQRTDLYTQYF.

This clonotype was recorded many times. V is TRBV27 and J is TRBJ1-6; a possible D gene is TRBD1 (5 bases). Germline V gives CDR1 MNHEY, CDR2 SMNVEV (reference sequence). This CDR3 spans 15 amino acids. The V and J ends lost 2 bases and 11 bases respectively, with 16 bases between them. The DNA of the CDR3 is TGTGCCAGCAGTTTAGGCGTGGGGCGGTCGGCACCCCTCCACTTT. It encodes CASSLGVGRSAPLHF.

This clonotype was seen at least ten times. This chain joins TRBV20-1 and TRBJ2-5; TRBD2 matches 7 bases. The V and J ends lost 0 bases and 0 bases, in that order; junction bases with no gene match: 7. Germline CDR1 reads DFQATT; CDR2 reads SNEGSKA (reference sequence). CDR3 length equals 16 residues. The CDR3 coding sequence is TGCAGTGCTAGAGATTCCCCGGGGGGTTACCAAGAGACCCAGTACTTC. Its protein product is CSARDSPGGYQETQYF.

This clonotype was seen many times. The rearrangement links TRBV11-2 to TRBJ2-3; 7 bases align to TRBD2. CDR3 length equals 18 residues. Germline lookup yields CDR1 SGHAT and CDR2 FQNNGV. Trimming took 4 bases from V and 2 from J; bases not matched to a gene: 15. DNA for the CDR3: TGTGCCAGCAGCTCCCCGGTTGTTTGGCGGGGGATCACAGATACGCAGTATTTT. Translated, it gives CASSSPVVWRGITDTQYF.

This clonotype appeared many times. The conserved phenylalanine or tryptophan normally closing the CDR3 is absent here, so this likely arose from a read error. The DNA is left out, because the CDR3 cannot be placed on it with certainty; the CDR3 is given as TCRdb lists it. This chain joins TRBV6-1 and TRBJ2-1; the DNA was not used to check the table's D call, TRBD1. Germline CDR1 reads MNHNS; CDR2 reads SASEGT. The CDR3 adds up to 14 amino acids, both ends counted. CDR3 amino acids: CASSEGTGAGRVRS.

This clonotype has ten or more counts. This chain uses TRBV10-3 with TRBJ2-7; a possible D gene is TRBD1 (5 bases). The CDR3 is 14 amino acids. The germline V gene has CDR1 ENHRY and CDR2 SYGVKD. V lost 0 bases, J lost 4 bases, and 10 bases lay in between. The CDR3 DNA follows: TGTGCCATCAGTGAGTCTACAGGAAATTACGAGCAGTACTTC. It specifies CAISESTGNYEQYF.

This clonotype has at least ten counts. A read error may account for a junction end that differs from germline. The chain links TRBV12-3 or TRBV12-4 to TRBJ2-5, with 9 positions matching TRBD1. The CDR3 has 11 amino acids. The CDR3 loop is CASSTGGEVAF. The CDR3 DNA sequence: TGTGCCAGCAGTACAGGGGGCGAAGTGGCCTTC.

This clonotype was seen at least ten times. The chain recombines TRBV12-3 or TRBV12-4 with TRBJ2-1; 8 bases agree with TRBD2. V shed 6 bases, J shed 8 bases, and the junction held 12 bases outside the gene matches. There are 15 residues in the CDR3. CDR3 sequence: CASRAPGTRSHEQFF. Written as DNA, the CDR3 is TGTGCCAGCAGAGCCCCCGGGACTAGATCACATGAGCAGTTCTTC.

This clonotype was found many times. The genes are TRBV7-2 and TRBJ2-7; the D is unclear. The ends were cut back, 2 bases at V and 0 bases at J, with 8 bases in the middle. The CDR3 is 14 residues long. The germline CDR1 and CDR2 sequences are SGHTA and FQGNSA. CDR3 sequence reads: CASSLISGSYEQYF. CDR3 nucleotide sequence: TGTGCCAGCAGCTTAATCTCGGGCTCCTACGAGCAGTACTTC.

This clonotype came up many times. The V gene is TRBV7-3, the J gene TRBJ2-2, with 7 bases identical to TRBD1. The germline gives CDR1 SGHTA, CDR2 FQGTGA. Trimming took 4 bases from V and 5 from J; bases not matched to a gene: 7. This CDR3 is 15 amino acids long. The CDR3 protein is CASSSSTGWTGELFF. The CDR3 DNA sequence: TGTGCCAGCAGCTCATCGACAGGGTGGACCGGGGAGCTGTTTTTT.

The sample holds many counts of this clonotype. The chain couples TRBV14 to TRBJ2-7, with 7 bases lining up with TRBD2. Losses at the gene ends were 2 bases for V and 5 bases for J; bases not matched to a gene: 9. The CDR3 is 15 residues long. Per germline, CDR1 SGHDN and CDR2 FVKESK. CDR3 DNA sequence: TGTGCCAGCAGCCAAATAGCGGGTATCGCCCACGAGCAGTACTTC. Amino acids: CASSQIAGIAHEQYF. Combining the CDR3 with reference TRBV14 and TRBJ2-7 gives the whole variable domain EAGVTQFPSHSVIEKGQTVTLRCDPISGHDNLYWYRRVMGKEIKFLLHFVKESKQDESGMPNNRFLAERTGGTYSTLKVQPAELEDSGVYFCASSQIAGIAHEQYFGPGTRLTVT.

This clonotype has at least ten counts. V gene TRBV20-1 combines with J gene TRBJ2-1; D not certain. The CDR3 has 14 residues. Per the germline V gene, CDR1 is DFQATT and CDR2 is SNEGSKA (reference sequence). Trimming took off 0 bases at V and 5 bases at J, with 11 bases between the two ends. CDR3 loop: CSARDNEVNNEQFF. The CDR3, as DNA: TGCAGTGCTAGAGATAATGAGGTCAACAATGAGCAGTTCTTC.

This clonotype has only a few counts. This chain connects TRBV6-2 or TRBV6-3 to TRBJ1-1; D not certain. Trimming pared 3 bases from V and 7 bases from J, leaving 6 bases between. This CDR3 contains 11 residues. Germline-derived CDR1 and CDR2 are MNHEY and SVGEGT. This chain's CDR3 is CASSYRYEAFF. The CDR3 bases are TGTGCCAGCAGTTATAGGTATGAAGCTTTCTTT.

This clonotype was found many times. The chain combines TRBV15 with TRBJ2-3; 7 bases are shared with TRBD1. CDR1 LNHNV and CDR2 YYDKDF come from the germline V gene (reference sequence). J lost 11 bases, V lost 4 bases, and 9 bases had no gene match. The CDR3 is 13 amino acids. CDR3 sequence reads: CATSTTRDSQQYF. As DNA, the CDR3 is TGTGCCACCAGCACGACGAGGGACAGTCAGCAGTATTTT.

A few counts support this clonotype. The chain links TRBV28 to TRBJ2-3, with TRBD2 matching over 12 bases. The CDR3 totals 18 residues. The V gene's germline CDR1 is MDHEN and CDR2 SYDVKM. With V trimmed by 7 bases and J by 1 base, 12 bases remained unmatched. CDR3: CASNSRLAGVRGTDTQYF. The DNA of the CDR3 is TGTGCCAGCAATTCTAGACTAGCGGGAGTTAGGGGCACAGATACGCAGTATTTT. The full variable domain, completed using reference TRBV28 and TRBJ2-3, is DVKVTQSSRYLVKRTGEKVFLECVQDMDHENMFWYRQDPGLGLRLIYFSYDVKMKEKGDIPEGYSVSREKKERFSLILESASTNQTSMYLCASNSRLAGVRGTDTQYFGPGTRLTVL.

This clonotype was seen at least ten times. The rearrangement joins TRBV4-3 to TRBJ2-1; D call uncertain. The CDR3 is made up of 15 amino acids. CDR1 LGHNA and CDR2 YSLEER come from the germline V gene. V gave up 1 base and J gave up 6 bases, with 13 bases separating them. CDR3 in amino acids: CASSQVASGLNEQFF. CDR3 bases: TGCGCCAGCAGCCAAGTTGCTTCGGGCCTCAATGAGCAGTTCTTC.

Concerning this clonotype itself: Just one base apart from a much larger clone, this may be a read error. The V and J genes are TRBV20-1 and TRBJ2-3, with D perhaps matching TRBD1 (5 bases). The CDR3 totals 12 residues. CDR1 and CDR2 (germline): DFQATT, SNEGSKA (reference sequence). The CDR3 bases are TGCAGTGCTAGCGCCTACACAGGTACGCAGTATTTT. This translates into CSASAYTGTQYF.

This clonotype came up a few times. The chain combines TRBV29-1 with TRBJ2-6; no clear D gene. There are 13 residues in the CDR3. From germline, CDR1 is SQVTM and CDR2 ANQGSEA. V lost 4 bases and J lost 0, with 4 bases in between. The CDR3 DNA reads TGCAGCGTTGTCCACTCTGGGGCCAACGTCCTGACTTTC. Protein product: CSVVHSGANVLTF.

This clonotype was seen ten or more times. The rearrangement joins TRBV5-1 to TRBJ1-1; D is uncertain. The germline V gene encodes CDR1 SGHRS and CDR2 YFSETQ. The ends were cut back, 0 bases at V and 0 bases at J, with 9 bases in the middle. The CDR3 has 15 residues. CDR3 DNA: TGCGCCAGCAGCTTGGGGGTGGGTTTGAACACTGAAGCTTTCTTT. It encodes CASSLGVGLNTEAFF.

This clonotype has at least ten counts. J is TRBJ2-1 and V is TRBV20-1; 7 nucleotides line up with TRBD2. With 3 bases clipped from V and 15 bases from J, the junction kept 11 bases outside the gene matches. Germline assignment: CDR1 DFQATT and CDR2 SNEGSKA (reference sequence). The CDR3 runs to 12 residues. DNA for the CDR3: TGCAGTGCTAGGGGCCCGGGCGGGAGTGGGTTCTTC. Translating gives CSARGPGGSGFF.

This clonotype was detected many times. The rearrangement uses TRBV10-3 and TRBJ2-2, with D hard to call. Germline loops: CDR1 ENHRY, CDR2 SYGVKD. Trimming left V 0 bases short and J 0 bases short, with 8 bases between. The CDR3 covers 16 residues. The CDR3 bases are TGTGCCATCAGTGAGTCAGGGAATCCGAACACCGGGGAGCTGTTTTTT. Translation: CAISESGNPNTGELFF.

This clonotype was recorded many times. The V and J genes are TRBV12-3 or TRBV12-4 and TRBJ1-5; TRBD1 matches at 7 bases. V dropped 8 bases and J dropped 3; count of bases not matched to a gene: 7. CDR3 size: 14 residues. The CDR3 reads CASQTGSINQPQHF. CDR3 DNA sequence: TGTGCCAGCCAGACAGGGTCGATCAATCAGCCCCAGCATTTT.